Reported below is one T cell receptor beta chain. This entry belongs to a study of blood T cell repertoires in COVID-19. Study overall: Samples of COVID-19 (acute and convalescent) were obtained from the United States, Italy and Spain. In each case, the material was cDNA or gDNA derived from T cells, B-cell-depleted T cells, or PBMCs.

Authors' data handling: Amplification of reference gene primers was used by the study to estimate nucleated cell counts. Data came from immunoSEQ multiplex PCR; TCRdb stores just in-frame clones and leaves some out. V and J calls and clone size are copied from that table; D and trimming were computed from the DNA. The table lists around 65,000 clones, around 87% of them singletons, with roughly 15% in the top ten. Trimming removed 11 bases from V and 3 bases from J, with 19 bases in between. The CDR3 covers 15 residues. Per germline, CDR1 MNHEY and CDR2 SMNVEV (reference sequence). The rearrangement links TRBV27 to TRBJ2-2, with TRBD2 as a possible D gene (7 bases). The specimen sequenced was peripheral blood. The TCR was taken from a human donor in a cohort sampled during active COVID-19. CDR3 in DNA: TGTGCCTACCGGGGGGCTATGGTGGACACCGGGGAGCTGTTTTTT. This translates into CAYRGAMVDTGELFF.